Given below is one TCR beta chain in context. This clonotype came up once. What this receptor recognizes is not known. There are no base qualities to consult, and no much larger clone falls within one base. One read gives only weak evidence. A constant-region primer and ProtoScript II reverse transcriptase were used to reverse-transcribe TCRbeta-specific cDNA from 500 ng total RNA. The TCRbeta libraries were prepared through three rounds of nested multiplex PCR following a slightly modified ARM-PCR procedure. Multiplex TRBV1-TRBV30 forward primers and a Cbeta reverse primer were used in the first two PCR rounds, each of which was run for approximately 11 cycles. Sample barcodes and Illumina adapters were attached in a final 25-cycle PCR using Deep VentR polymerase. Amplicons of 200-500 bp were gel-purified with a QIAquick gel extraction kit before sequencing. TCRbeta amplicons were sequenced on an Illumina HiSeq 2500 with 250-bp paired-end reads. Per the original workflow: Trimmomatic v0.33 was used to quality-trim the reads, and FLASH v1.2.11 was used to merge paired reads so that full CDR3 sequences could be recovered. V, D and J germline segments were assigned to the rearranged TCRbeta sequences using MiGEC v1.2.1b. Clonotype statistics, along with Shannon-Wiener diversity indices, were calculated using VDJtools v1.0.0. To cut down on sampling bias, every analysis after diversity analysis relied on just the 250 most abundant clonotypes from each sample. TCRdb reprocessed the public reads (quality trimming at Q25 with fastp, clone calling with MiXCR) and kept in-frame beta chains. Rows matching on CDR3 protein sequence are summarized as one entry with the most common DNA and genes. It is TCRdb's table, rather than the study itself, that gives the V and J calls and clone size. The sample yields just over 300,000 distinct CDR3 sequences; more than 55% were counted once. The ten largest clonotypes hold about 18% of the sample.

The record originates from a study of tumor-infiltrating lymphocytes in primary liver carcinoma (dated by TCRdb to about 2017). Describing the broader study: Surgical resection was performed in China between 2015 and 2016 on about 5 patients with histopathologically diagnosed primary liver carcinoma. TCRbeta repertoire sequencing covered about 35 specimens from 5 patients: 25 tumor regions, 5 adjacent noncancerous liver tissues and 5 peripheral blood samples. The five patients had tumors of stage T1-T3 N0M0, with maximum diameters ranging from roughly 4 to 11 cm. Hepatocellular carcinoma (four) or combined HCC and intrahepatic cholangiocarcinoma (one) was present in the five patients, who were three men and two women aged 30 to 69 years. Repertoires from technical replicates were highly reproducible, with mean shared-clone rates roughly 0.89 and correlation coefficients above 0.95. Roughly 3.5 to 7.13 million productive TCRbeta reads were obtained per sample, and no significant difference in read depth was found between tissue types. The study combined TCRbeta repertoire sequencing, expression microarrays and whole-exome sequencing across five regions of each liver tumor, with adjacent normal tissue and blood. Broader findings and caveats from the paper: Because the samples were bulk and unsorted, CD4+ and CD8+ T cell repertoires could not be compared. With just four to six patients in the study, the authors point out that the findings should be validated in a larger study. Because only the TCR beta chain was sequenced and unpaired alpha chains were not captured, true repertoire diversity is likely underestimated. Compared with blood, tumors had a significantly larger share of the repertoire taken up by the top 250 clones (p = 0.039). Repertoire overlap was found to be higher between tumor regions (mean about 36%) than between tumor-adjacent (roughly 17%) or tumor-blood (around 14%) pairs, consistent with antigen-driven expansion.

Based on the germline V gene, the CDR1 and CDR2 sequences are SGHAT and FQNNGV. The CDR3 has 15 amino acids, counting the end cysteine and phenylalanine. Of the read, only the CDR3 DNA is kept; its 45 bases are in frame from base 1. TRIzol reagent was used to extract blood RNA from unsorted whole blood, while the DNeasy Blood & Tissue kit provided the germline DNA. Chronic HBV infection was present in the patients, and the patients were treatment-naive at sampling. Before surgery, roughly 4 milliliters of peripheral blood were collected into K2EDTA tubes. Sequenced: peripheral blood. The sequence was obtained from a woman aged 30 to 39 with primary liver carcinoma and hepatitis B virus infection. This chain joins TRBV11-2 to TRBJ2-7, with 8 bases in between that match TRBD2. The CDR3 region has the sequence CVNSLRTSGSYEQYF. The nucleotide sequence is TGTGTCAACAGCTTAAGAACCAGCGGGAGCTACGAGCAGTACTTC.